A selection of T cell receptor beta chains follows, all from one sample in a study of graft-versus-host responses after intestinal transplantation. Here immunoSEQ multiplex PCR was the method, and the copy in TCRdb shows in-frame clones only, minus some. The sample consists of fewer than 10,000 clones, 65% to 70% of them appearing once. Sequenced material: ileum tissue, taken around 460 days after transplant. These receptors came from a human patient who received an intestinal transplant, so some T cells may come from the graft donor. The CDR3 runs from the conserved cysteine through the conserved F or W. Fields, in order: V gene, D gene, J gene, CDR3 protein. A D gene is named only where the DNA matches it firmly.

V gene: TRBV21-1; D gene: .; J gene: TRBJ2-1; CDR3 protein: CAGITQAGTSSNEQFF
V gene: TRBV2; D gene: .; J gene: TRBJ2-3; CDR3 protein: CASSEIRADTQYF
V gene: TRBV5-6; D gene: .; J gene: TRBJ1-6; CDR3 protein: CASSSISYNSPLHF
V gene: TRBV4-1; D gene: .; J gene: TRBJ2-7; CDR3 protein: CASSQVLGGEQYF
V gene: TRBV14; D gene: .; J gene: TRBJ1-1; CDR3 protein: CASSQDAGLNTEAFF
V gene: TRBV4-3; D gene: .; J gene: TRBJ1-1; CDR3 protein: CASSQEPQLNTEAFF
V gene: TRBV6-5; D gene: .; J gene: TRBJ1-6; CDR3 protein: CAAAPGAENSPLHF
V gene: TRBV5-1; D gene: TRBD1; J gene: TRBJ2-4; CDR3 protein: CASSAGTGGEYGHF
V gene: TRBV5-1; D gene: .; J gene: TRBJ2-7; CDR3 protein: CASSSMGAYEQYF
V gene: TRBV2; D gene: TRBD2; J gene: TRBJ2-3; CDR3 protein: CASRPRGLAGGVDTQYF
V gene: TRBV4-2; D gene: .; J gene: TRBJ1-2; CDR3 protein: CASSLDGTYGYTF
V gene: TRBV9; D gene: .; J gene: TRBJ1-2; CDR3 protein: CASSLSGNYGYTF
V gene: TRBV9; D gene: .; J gene: TRBJ2-3; CDR3 protein: CASSVFGDSFTDTQYF
V gene: TRBV2; D gene: TRBD1; J gene: TRBJ1-2; CDR3 protein: CASSLATGESYGYTF
V gene: TRBV11-3; D gene: TRBD1; J gene: TRBJ2-2; CDR3 protein: CASSLGTGRPGELFF
V gene: TRBV6-1; D gene: .; J gene: TRBJ1-4; CDR3 protein: CARGGQAGEKLFF
V gene: TRBV5-1; D gene: .; J gene: TRBJ2-1; CDR3 protein: CASSTGPKGQFF
V gene: TRBV4-2; D gene: .; J gene: TRBJ2-1; CDR3 protein: CASSQVLQGSYNEQFF
V gene: TRBV5-1; D gene: .; J gene: TRBJ2-5; CDR3 protein: CASSLAGTRSLGQETQYF
V gene: TRBV6-1; D gene: .; J gene: TRBJ2-5; CDR3 protein: CASSEGLEETQYF
V gene: TRBV5-1; D gene: .; J gene: TRBJ2-1; CDR3 protein: CASSFDLGANYNEQFF
V gene: TRBV28; D gene: .; J gene: TRBJ1-6; CDR3 protein: CASSHGVPLHF
V gene: TRBV11-2; D gene: .; J gene: TRBJ2-5; CDR3 protein: CASSLGETQYF
V gene: TRBV5-1; D gene: .; J gene: TRBJ1-1; CDR3 protein: CASSEQGLNTEAFF
V gene: TRBV7-2; D gene: .; J gene: TRBJ2-5; CDR3 protein: CASSLGGGPQETQYF
V gene: TRBV7-2; D gene: .; J gene: TRBJ1-2; CDR3 protein: CASSLGRPGRGGYTF
V gene: TRBV6-6; D gene: .; J gene: TRBJ2-2; CDR3 protein: CASSYVEPGELFF
V gene: TRBV6-5; D gene: .; J gene: TRBJ2-1; CDR3 protein: CASSKLEVDEQFF
V gene: TRBV27; D gene: .; J gene: TRBJ1-1; CDR3 protein: CASHTARPGSFNTEAFF
V gene: TRBV15; D gene: TRBD2; J gene: TRBJ2-3; CDR3 protein: CATSRTPELAGGDSTDTQYF
V gene: TRBV11-3; D gene: .; J gene: TRBJ1-5; CDR3 protein: CASSPPGGHLEGQPQHF
V gene: TRBV19; D gene: TRBD2; J gene: TRBJ2-1; CDR3 protein: CASSPPLAGVRNEQFF
V gene: TRBV27; D gene: .; J gene: TRBJ2-1; CDR3 protein: CASSSGTPYNEQFF
V gene: TRBV28; D gene: TRBD1; J gene: TRBJ1-5; CDR3 protein: CASTYRGSGQPQHF
V gene: TRBV5-1; D gene: TRBD2; J gene: TRBJ2-1; CDR3 protein: CASSSGRLAGVDEQFF